This TCR beta chain appears in the sequencing data of a study of naive and memory T cell subsets. The study, taken as a whole, reports: Clonotypes are single alpha or beta chains, not paired receptors. In naive cells, over 85% of TCR sequences were seen only once.

Four subsets defined by CD45RA and CD27 were sorted after CD3, CD4, CD8 and live/dead staining. Both TRBC1 and TRBC2 were covered by a beta constant-region primer of two equimolar oligonucleotides. TCRdb reprocessed the UMI-ligation and nested PCR reads with MiXCR, giving one entry per CDR3 protein. Here the sample spans tens of thousands of distinct CDR3 sequences, around 13% being singletons. The CDR3 consists of 22 residues. Germline V gene sequence: CDR1 LGHDT, CDR2 YNNKEL (reference sequence). Trimming cost V 0 bases and J 1 base; bases outside gene matches: 19. This clonotype occurred many times. What it recognizes is unknown.

This receptor was obtained from a human donor in good health. The sample comprised central memory CD4+ T cells from blood. The chain has TRBV3-1 and TRBJ2-7; TRBD2 matches at 12 bases. The CDR3 is CASSQDRAGLAGGPYPSYEQYF. As DNA, the CDR3 is TGTGCCAGCAGCCAAGATCGTGCGGGGCTAGCGGGAGGGCCGTACCCGTCCTACGAGCAGTACTTC.